This TCR beta chain was identified during a study of T cells expressing NK-cell markers. Findings and caveats of the study: The CD3+CD56-NKG2C+ fraction was also led by these clonotypes in a few donors.

Note on this clonotype: Its antigen remains unknown.

This CDR3 comprises 15 residues. TCRdb reprocessed the 5' RACE reads; each CDR3 protein has one entry and no DNA is given. The sample table sets out 350,000 to 400,000 distinct CDR3 sequences. The genes are TRBV12-3 or TRBV12-4 and TRBJ2-5; TCRdb designates TRBD2, a call that cannot be tested without DNA. The receptor comes from a woman in her forties or fifties in good health. The sample comprised blood T cells: a sorted CD56 or NKG2C T cell subset, CD4+ or CD8+ T cells, or bulk PBMC T cells (not recorded which). The CDR3 region is CASTSGLAGVKTQYF.